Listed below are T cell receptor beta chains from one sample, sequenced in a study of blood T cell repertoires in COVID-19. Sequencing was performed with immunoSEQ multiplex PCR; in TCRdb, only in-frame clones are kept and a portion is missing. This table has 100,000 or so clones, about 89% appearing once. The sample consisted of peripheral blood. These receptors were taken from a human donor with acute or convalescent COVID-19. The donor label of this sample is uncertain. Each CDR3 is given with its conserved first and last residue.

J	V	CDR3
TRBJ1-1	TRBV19	CASSPSEIIFRGPGNTEAFF
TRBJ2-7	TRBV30	CAWSAKGTDSYEQYF
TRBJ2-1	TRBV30	CAWGGQKNEQFF
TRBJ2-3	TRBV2	CASSIDNLAGFSTDTQYF
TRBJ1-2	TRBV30	CAWSGTANYGYTF
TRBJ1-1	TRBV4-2	CASSQPGQGYTEAFF
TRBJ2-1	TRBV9	CASRKFSGDEQFF
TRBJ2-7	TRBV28	CASSNRGLAEEQYF
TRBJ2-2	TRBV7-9	CASSFGQANTGELFF
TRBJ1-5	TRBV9	CASSPHQGWPQHF
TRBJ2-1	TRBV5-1	CASSIETGDLENEQFF
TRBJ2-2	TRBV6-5	CASRRGQVGTGELFF
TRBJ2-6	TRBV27	CASTHTGGVLPGANVLTF
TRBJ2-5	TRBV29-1	CSAAFNRARGGETQYF
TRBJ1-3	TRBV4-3	CASSQGDSGNTIYF
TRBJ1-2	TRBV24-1	CATSGAEGYGYTF
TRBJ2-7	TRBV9	CASSVGSLAGGYEQYF
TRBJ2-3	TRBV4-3	CASSQDGPSGISTDTQYF
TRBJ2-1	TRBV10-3	CAISVYGGSASSYNEQFF
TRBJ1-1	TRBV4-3	CASSQDGGNTEAFF
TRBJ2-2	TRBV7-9	CASSFRGGLTGELFF
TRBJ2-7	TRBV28	CAKLTRDSRSSYEQYF
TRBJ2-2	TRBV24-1	CATSDQTQGTGELFF
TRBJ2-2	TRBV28	CASQGTGNTGELFF
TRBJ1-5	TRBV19	CASRSKGAPGQPQHF
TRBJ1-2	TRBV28	CASSSGQGTKGYTF
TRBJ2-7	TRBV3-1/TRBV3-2	CASRDTSGSPHEQYF
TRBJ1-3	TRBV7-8	CATRQDGLNTIYF
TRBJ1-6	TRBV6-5	CASNYRGGSPLHF
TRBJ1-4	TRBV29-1	CSAQGLGEKLFF
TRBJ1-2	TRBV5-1	CASSFSGAGGAGGYTF
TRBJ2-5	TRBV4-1	CASSQDPGRETQYF
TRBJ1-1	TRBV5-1	CASRQGQGSTEAFF
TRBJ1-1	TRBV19	CASRNRGGTEAFF
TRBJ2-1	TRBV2	CASILSGGNNEQFF
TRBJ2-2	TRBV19	CASSSGDRNTGELFF
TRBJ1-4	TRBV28	CASSPAGGGNEKLFF
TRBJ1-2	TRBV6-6	CASSQGDYGYTF
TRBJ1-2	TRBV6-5	CASSHGQGQGYTF
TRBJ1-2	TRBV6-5	CASSPSRISYGYTF